This is a list of T cell receptor beta chains from one sample in a study of cytomegalovirus exposure and HLA in healthy donors. TCRdb keeps only in-frame clones here, not all; method: immunoSEQ multiplex PCR. The sample yields about 110,000 clones, around 87% seen once. The specimen sequenced was PBMCs. These receptor sequences come from a man aged 40-49 years in good health and CMV-seronegative. Each CDR3 is given with its conserved first and last residue. The D gene is left open where the match is weak. Clone size is shown for a subset of rows, as once, few, many or a class of expanded clone.

J gene,V gene,D gene,clone size,CDR3 DNA,CDR3 protein
TRBJ1-1,TRBV19,.,.,TGTGCCACCAAGATCCAGGGTCTGAACACTGAAGCTTTCTTT,CATKIQGLNTEAFF
TRBJ2-3,TRBV5-6,.,.,TGTGCCAGCAGCCCGATCGGAGGTACGCAGTATTTT,CASSPIGGTQYF
TRBJ1-2,TRBV14,TRBD1,.,TGTGCCAGCAGCCATCTAGCCAGGGGGCGAGGCTACACCTTC,CASSHLARGRGYTF
TRBJ2-7,TRBV7-8,TRBD2,.,TGTGCCAGCAGCCCAGGGACTAGCGGGGGGAGATCCTACGAGCAGTACTTC,CASSPGTSGGRSYEQYF
TRBJ1-2,TRBV7-6,.,.,TGTGCCAGCAGCCCAGGACGGGGGAAGAATGGCTACACCTTC,CASSPGRGKNGYTF
TRBJ1-2,TRBV27,TRBD1,.,TGTGCCAGCAGTTCCCCGGGACAGGGAAACTATGGCTACACCTTC,CASSSPGQGNYGYTF
TRBJ1-4,TRBV18,.,few,TGTGCCAGCTCACCTGGGAGCCCCACAACTAATGAAAAACTGTTTTTT,CASSPGSPTTNEKLFF
TRBJ2-3,TRBV15,.,.,TGTGCCACCAGCATGGACGGGAGAGATACGCAGTATTTT,CATSMDGRDTQYF
TRBJ2-7,TRBV28,.,.,TGTGCCAGCAGCCTATTGAGTGGGAGCTACGAGCAGTACTTC,CASSLLSGSYEQYF
TRBJ2-7,TRBV5-1,TRBD1,.,TGCGCCAGCAGCCCGGAGGACAGGGGGAAGTACTTC,CASSPEDRGKYF
TRBJ2-1,TRBV9,TRBD2,.,TGTGCCAGCAGCCCCGATACTAGCGGGGGGGCGGGTGAGCAGTTCTTC,CASSPDTSGGAGEQFF
TRBJ1-2,TRBV7-8,.,.,TGTGCCAGCAGCCGGGACACTGGAGAGGTTGGCTACACCTTC,CASSRDTGEVGYTF
TRBJ2-3,TRBV29-1,.,.,TGCAGTACTACCAGCGCTAGCACAGATACGCAGTATTTT,CSTTSASTDTQYF
TRBJ2-7,TRBV9,TRBD1,.,TGTGCCAGCAGCTCGGACAGGGGGTACGAGCAGTACTTC,CASSSDRGYEQYF
TRBJ1-2,TRBV9,.,.,TGTGCCAGCAGCGTAGAATCGGGCAGGGCTTATGGCTACACCTTC,CASSVESGRAYGYTF
TRBJ2-1,TRBV27,.,once,TGTGCCAGCAGTTTTACGGGGAGCTACAATGAGCAGTTCTTC,CASSFTGSYNEQFF
TRBJ1-5,TRBV19,.,.,TGTGCCACAATAGGGGCTACTCAGCCCCAGCATTTT,CATIGATQPQHF
TRBJ1-2,TRBV28,TRBD1,.,TGTGCCAGCAGTTCGGACAGGGGGCGAGAAGACAACTATGGCTACACCTTC,CASSSDRGREDNYGYTF
TRBJ2-3,TRBV5-1,.,.,TGCGCCAGCAGCTTGGTTCCGGGGAGAACAGAGGCAGATACGCAGTATTTT,CASSLVPGRTEADTQYF
TRBJ1-2,TRBV9,.,.,TGTGCCAGCGGTAAGAGGGCTGAAGCTTCTGGCTACACCTTC,CASGKRAEASGYTF
TRBJ1-3,TRBV5-1,TRBD1,few,TGCGCCAGCAGCTCCGAAGGACAGGCTGGAAACACCATATATTTT,CASSSEGQAGNTIYF
TRBJ1-1,TRBV18,TRBD1,once,TGTGCCAGCTCACCGCAGGGGGCGCGGGACACTGAAGCTTTCTTT,CASSPQGARDTEAFF
TRBJ2-2,TRBV6-5,.,.,TGTGCCAGCAGTGGACAAAGGAACACCGGGGAGCTGTTTTTT,CASSGQRNTGELFF
TRBJ2-1,TRBV11-2,TRBD2,.,TGTGCCAGCACCCCGACTAGCGGGGCACCTAATGAGCAGTTCTTC,CASTPTSGAPNEQFF
TRBJ1-4,TRBV28,.,.,TGTGCCAGCAGTTTGGCGGGGGGAGGGAAACTGTTTTTT,CASSLAGGGKLFF
TRBJ2-7,TRBV30,TRBD2,.,TGTGCTAGGACTAGCGGGGGAGATTACGAGCAGTACTTC,CARTSGGDYEQYF
TRBJ1-1,TRBV5-5,.,.,TGTGCCAGCAGCTTCTGGACAGTGAACACTGAAGCTTTCTTT,CASSFWTVNTEAFF
TRBJ1-5,TRBV6-5,.,.,TGTGCCAGCAGGCAAGGGGTGGGCAATCAGCCCCAGCATTTT,CASRQGVGNQPQHF
TRBJ1-2,TRBV29-1,TRBD1,once,TGCAGCGTTAGTGGACAGGGCTCGTTCCATGGCTACACCTTC,CSVSGQGSFHGYTF
TRBJ2-1,TRBV9,TRBD2,.,TGTGCCAGCAGTACTAGCGGGGGGGCTGGTGAGCAGTTCTTC,CASSTSGGAGEQFF
TRBJ1-5,TRBV29-1,.,.,TGCAGCGTTGGGAGGGTGGGAGGTCAGCCCCAGCATTTT,CSVGRVGGQPQHF
TRBJ1-1,TRBV29-1,.,.,TGCAGCGTTGATCGGGGGTCGGGCGCTGAAGCTTTCTTT,CSVDRGSGAEAFF
TRBJ1-3,TRBV9,.,once,TGTGCCAGCAGCAACCTAGCGTCCTCTGGAAACACCATATATTTT,CASSNLASSGNTIYF
TRBJ2-7,TRBV28,.,once,TGTGCCAGCAGTTTTTCAGCCTACGAGCAGTACTTC,CASSFSAYEQYF
TRBJ1-1,TRBV6-5,.,.,TGTGCCAGCAGTTACGGCCAGAACACTGAAGCTTTCTTT,CASSYGQNTEAFF
TRBJ1-1,TRBV7-9,TRBD1,few,TGTGCCAGCAGCAGTGCCCCGGGACAGGGGGCGGTGGGAGCTTTCTTT,CASSSAPGQGAVGAFF
TRBJ1-2,TRBV29-1,.,.,TGCAGCGTCAGGGTGGGCGAAGGCTACACCTTC,CSVRVGEGYTF
TRBJ2-6,TRBV9,.,.,TGTGCCAGCAGCGTGGCAGGGGCCAACGTCCTGACTTTC,CASSVAGANVLTF
TRBJ2-5,TRBV28,TRBD1,.,TGTGCCAGCGAGGGGGCAGGTGTTAAGGAGACCCAGTACTTC,CASEGAGVKETQYF
TRBJ2-5,TRBV7-9,TRBD2,once,TGTGCCAGCAGCCCTGATGGGACTAGCCAAGAGACCCAGTACTTC,CASSPDGTSQETQYF
TRBJ2-2,TRBV28,.,.,TGTGCCAGCAGTTTGGAGGGGAACACCGGGGAGCTGTTTTTT,CASSLEGNTGELFF
TRBJ1-1,TRBV5-1,.,.,TGCGCCAGCGGCACAAGGAACACTGAAGCTTTCTTT,CASGTRNTEAFF
TRBJ1-6,TRBV28,TRBD1,.,TGTGCCAGCAGAGGACAGGGTAACTCACCCCTCCACTTT,CASRGQGNSPLHF
TRBJ1-6,TRBV6-1,.,.,TGTGCCAGCAGTGAAAGAGGGTACTCACCCCTCCACTTT,CASSERGYSPLHF
TRBJ1-1,TRBV13,.,.,TGTGCCAGCAGTGGGGGCGCGGAGACTGAAGCTTTCTTT,CASSGGAETEAFF
TRBJ1-1,TRBV28,TRBD1,.,TGTGCCAGCAGTAAAGACAGGGACGGTTTGAGGAACACTGAAGCTTTCTTT,CASSKDRDGLRNTEAFF
TRBJ1-1,TRBV5-1,TRBD1,.,TGCGCCAGCAGCCCCGATGACAGGGGGAGTAGGGCTTTCTTT,CASSPDDRGSRAFF
TRBJ1-1,TRBV4-3,.,.,TGCGCCAGCAGCCAAGAACCAGCCGGCGGCACTGAAGCTTTCTTT,CASSQEPAGGTEAFF
TRBJ1-6,TRBV30,TRBD1,.,TGTGCCTGGAGTAGTCTGCAGGGGGTCTTACCCCTCCACTTT,CAWSSLQGVLPLHF
TRBJ2-7,TRBV5-1,.,.,TGCGCCAGCAGCTTTCGACAGGTAAGCTCCTACGAGCAGTACTTC,CASSFRQVSSYEQYF
TRBJ1-4,TRBV28,TRBD1,once,TGTGCCAGCAATTCACAGGGGATTGCTGAAAAACTGTTTTTT,CASNSQGIAEKLFF
TRBJ1-2,TRBV5-6,.,once,TGTGCCAGCAGCTTGGCGGGGGGCTACACCTTC,CASSLAGGYTF